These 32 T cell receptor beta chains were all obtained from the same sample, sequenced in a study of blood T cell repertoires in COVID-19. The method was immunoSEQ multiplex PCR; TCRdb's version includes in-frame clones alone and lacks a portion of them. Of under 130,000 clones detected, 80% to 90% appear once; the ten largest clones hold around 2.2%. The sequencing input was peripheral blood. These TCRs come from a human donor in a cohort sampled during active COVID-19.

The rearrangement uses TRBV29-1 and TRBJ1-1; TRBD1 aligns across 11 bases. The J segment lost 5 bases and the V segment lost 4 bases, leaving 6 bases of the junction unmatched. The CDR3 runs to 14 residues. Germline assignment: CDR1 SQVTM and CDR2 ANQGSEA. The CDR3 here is CSVGGQGVSTEAFF. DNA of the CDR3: TGCAGCGTTGGGGGACAGGGGGTATCGACTGAAGCTTTCTTT.

The CDR3 reads CASSLRLAAPEPTDTQYF. CDR3 DNA sequence: TGTGCCAGCAGTTTGCGGCTAGCCGCACCTGAACCCACAGATACGCAGTATTTT. V and J are TRBV28 and TRBJ2-3; possibly TRBD2 for D (5 bases). The CDR3 runs to 18 residues. In germline, CDR1 is MDHEN, CDR2 SYDVKM. The V and J ends lost 3 bases and 2 bases respectively, with 21 bases between them. Variable domain in full (rest from reference TRBV28 and TRBJ2-3): DVKVTQSSRYLVKRTGEKVFLECVQDMDHENMFWYRQDPGLGLRLIYFSYDVKMKEKGDIPEGYSVSREKKERFSLILESASTNQTSMYLCASSLRLAAPEPTDTQYFGPGTRLTVL.

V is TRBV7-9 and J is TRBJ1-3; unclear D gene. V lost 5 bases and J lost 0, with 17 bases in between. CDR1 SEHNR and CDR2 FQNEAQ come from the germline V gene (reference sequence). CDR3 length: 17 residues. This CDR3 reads CASSPRREFRSGNTIYF. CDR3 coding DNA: TGTGCCAGCAGCCCTCGACGGGAGTTCCGCTCTGGAAACACCATATATTTT.

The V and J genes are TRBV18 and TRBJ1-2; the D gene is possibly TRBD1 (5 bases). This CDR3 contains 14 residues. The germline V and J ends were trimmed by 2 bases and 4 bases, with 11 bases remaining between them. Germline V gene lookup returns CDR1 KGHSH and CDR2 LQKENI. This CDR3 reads CASSPSGDLYGYTF. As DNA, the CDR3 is TGTGCCAGCTCACCATCGGGGGACCTCTATGGCTACACCTTC.

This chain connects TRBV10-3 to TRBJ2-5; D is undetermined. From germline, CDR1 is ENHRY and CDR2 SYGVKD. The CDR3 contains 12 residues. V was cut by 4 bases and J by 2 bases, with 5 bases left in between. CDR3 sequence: CAISGSQETQYF. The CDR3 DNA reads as TGTGCCATCAGTGGTAGTCAAGAGACCCAGTACTTC.

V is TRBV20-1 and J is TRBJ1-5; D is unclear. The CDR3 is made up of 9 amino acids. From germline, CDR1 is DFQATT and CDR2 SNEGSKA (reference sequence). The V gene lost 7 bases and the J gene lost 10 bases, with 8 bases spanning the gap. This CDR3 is CSVRAPQHF. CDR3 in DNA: TGCAGTGTTAGGGCCCCCCAGCATTTT.

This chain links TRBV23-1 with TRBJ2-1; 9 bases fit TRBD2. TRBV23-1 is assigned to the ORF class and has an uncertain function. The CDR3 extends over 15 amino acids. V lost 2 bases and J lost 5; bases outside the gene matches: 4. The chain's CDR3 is CASSQTSGSDNEQFF. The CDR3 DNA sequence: TGCGCCAGCAGTCAAACTAGCGGGTCGGACAATGAGCAGTTCTTC.

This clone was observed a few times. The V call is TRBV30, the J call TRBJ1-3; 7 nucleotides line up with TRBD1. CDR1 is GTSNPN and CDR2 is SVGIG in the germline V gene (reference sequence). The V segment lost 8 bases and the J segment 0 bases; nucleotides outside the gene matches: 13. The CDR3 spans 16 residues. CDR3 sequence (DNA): TGTGCCGGTACTCGGGACAGCCTTCTCTCTGGAAACACCATATATTTT. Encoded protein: CAGTRDSLLSGNTIYF.

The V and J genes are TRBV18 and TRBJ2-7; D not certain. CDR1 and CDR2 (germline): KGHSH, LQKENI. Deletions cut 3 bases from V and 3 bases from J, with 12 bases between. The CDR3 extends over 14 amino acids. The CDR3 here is CASSPTTANYEQYF. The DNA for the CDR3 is TGTGCCAGCTCACCCACTACTGCGAACTACGAGCAGTACTTC.

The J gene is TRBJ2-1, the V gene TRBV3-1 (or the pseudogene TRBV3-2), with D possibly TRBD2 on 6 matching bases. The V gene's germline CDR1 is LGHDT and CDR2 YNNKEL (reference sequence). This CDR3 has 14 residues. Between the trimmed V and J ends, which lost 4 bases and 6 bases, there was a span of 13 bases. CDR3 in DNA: TGTGCCAGCAGCCTGGGACTCATGGGCAATGAGCAGTTCTTC. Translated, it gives CASSLGLMGNEQFF.

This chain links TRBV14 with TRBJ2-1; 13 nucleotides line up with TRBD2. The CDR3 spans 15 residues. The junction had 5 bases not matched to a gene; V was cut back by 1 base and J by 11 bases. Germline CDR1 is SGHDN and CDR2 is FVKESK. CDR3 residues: CASSQVTSGGTKQFF. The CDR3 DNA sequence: TGTGCCAGCAGCCAAGTGACTAGCGGGGGGACGAAGCAGTTCTTC.

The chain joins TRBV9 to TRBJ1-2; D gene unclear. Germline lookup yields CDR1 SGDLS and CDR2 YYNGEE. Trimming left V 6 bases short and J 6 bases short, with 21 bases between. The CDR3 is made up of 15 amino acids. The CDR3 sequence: CASKGGRYMGNGYTF. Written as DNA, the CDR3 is TGTGCCAGCAAGGGAGGGAGATATATGGGTAATGGCTACACCTTC.

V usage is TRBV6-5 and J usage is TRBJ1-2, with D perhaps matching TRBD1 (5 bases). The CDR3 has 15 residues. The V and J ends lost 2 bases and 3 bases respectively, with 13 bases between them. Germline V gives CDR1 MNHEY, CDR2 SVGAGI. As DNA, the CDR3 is TGTGCCAGCAGTTACGGGGGAGGGGTCTACTATGGCTACACCTTC. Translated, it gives CASSYGGGVYYGYTF.

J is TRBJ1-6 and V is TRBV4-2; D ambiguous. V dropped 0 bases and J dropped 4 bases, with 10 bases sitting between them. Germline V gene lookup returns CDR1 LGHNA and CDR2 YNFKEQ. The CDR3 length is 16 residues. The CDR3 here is CASSQDGPGYNSPLHF. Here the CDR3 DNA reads TGTGCCAGCAGCCAAGATGGTCCGGGTTATAATTCACCCCTCCACTTT.

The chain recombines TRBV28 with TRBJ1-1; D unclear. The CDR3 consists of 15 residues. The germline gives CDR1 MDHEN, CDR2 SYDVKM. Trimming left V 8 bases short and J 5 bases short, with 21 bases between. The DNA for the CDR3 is TGTGCCAGCGCCCCGGTCGGTGGAGGATGGACTGAAGCTTTCTTT. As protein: CASAPVGGGWTEAFF.

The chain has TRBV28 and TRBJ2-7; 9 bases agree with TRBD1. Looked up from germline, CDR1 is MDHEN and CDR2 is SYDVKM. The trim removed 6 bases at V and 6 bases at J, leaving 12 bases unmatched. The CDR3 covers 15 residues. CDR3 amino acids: CASSPNRGRLGEQYF. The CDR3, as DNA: TGTGCCAGCAGCCCAAACAGGGGGCGCTTGGGCGAGCAGTACTTC.

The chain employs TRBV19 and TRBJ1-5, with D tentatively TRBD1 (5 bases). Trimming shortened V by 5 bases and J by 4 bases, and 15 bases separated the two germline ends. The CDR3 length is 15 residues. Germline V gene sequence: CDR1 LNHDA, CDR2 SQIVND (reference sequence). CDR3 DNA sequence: TGTGCCAGTAGTCCGAAGACAGTACTGAATCAGCCCCAGCATTTT. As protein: CASSPKTVLNQPQHF.

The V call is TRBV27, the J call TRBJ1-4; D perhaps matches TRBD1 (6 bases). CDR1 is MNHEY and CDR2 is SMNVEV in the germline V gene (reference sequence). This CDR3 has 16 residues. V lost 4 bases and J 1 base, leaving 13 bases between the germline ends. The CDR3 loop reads CASSWERGQTNEKLFF. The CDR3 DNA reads TGTGCCAGCAGTTGGGAGAGGGGACAAACTAATGAAAAACTGTTTTTT.

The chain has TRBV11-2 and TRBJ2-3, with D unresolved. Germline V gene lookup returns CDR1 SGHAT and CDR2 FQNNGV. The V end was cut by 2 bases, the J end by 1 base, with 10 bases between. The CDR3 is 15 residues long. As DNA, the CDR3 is TGTGCCAGCAGCTTATTTCTGCGTGGCACAGATACGCAGTATTTT. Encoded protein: CASSLFLRGTDTQYF.

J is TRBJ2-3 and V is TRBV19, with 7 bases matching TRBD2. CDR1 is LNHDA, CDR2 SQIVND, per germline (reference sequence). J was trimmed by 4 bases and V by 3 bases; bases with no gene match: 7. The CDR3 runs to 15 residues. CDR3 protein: CASSMVAGAADTQYF. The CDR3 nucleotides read TGTGCCAGTAGTATGGTGGCGGGAGCGGCAGATACGCAGTATTTT.

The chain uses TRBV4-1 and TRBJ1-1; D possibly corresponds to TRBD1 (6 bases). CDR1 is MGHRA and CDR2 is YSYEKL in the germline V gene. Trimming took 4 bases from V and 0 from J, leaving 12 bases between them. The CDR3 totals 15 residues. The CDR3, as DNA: TGCGCCAGCAGCCTCGGCGAGGGGGTGAACACTGAAGCTTTCTTT. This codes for CASSLGEGVNTEAFF.

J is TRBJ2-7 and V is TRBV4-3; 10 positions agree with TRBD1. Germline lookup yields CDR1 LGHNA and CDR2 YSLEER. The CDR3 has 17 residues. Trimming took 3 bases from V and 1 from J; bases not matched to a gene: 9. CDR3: CASSHRSDRGGSYEQYF. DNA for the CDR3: TGCGCCAGCAGCCACCGCTCGGACAGGGGGGGATCCTACGAGCAGTACTTC.

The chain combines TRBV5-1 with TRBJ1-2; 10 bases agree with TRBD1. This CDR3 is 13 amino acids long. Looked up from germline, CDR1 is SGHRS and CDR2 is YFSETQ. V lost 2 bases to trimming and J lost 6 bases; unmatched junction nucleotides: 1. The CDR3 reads CASSFGTGDGYTF. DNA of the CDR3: TGCGCCAGCAGCTTCGGGACAGGGGATGGCTACACCTTC.

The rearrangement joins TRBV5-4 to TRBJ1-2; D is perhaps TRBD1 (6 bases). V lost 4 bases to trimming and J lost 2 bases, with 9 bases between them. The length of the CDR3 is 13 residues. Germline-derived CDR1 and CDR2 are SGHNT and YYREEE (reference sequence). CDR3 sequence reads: CASSTGTNYGYTF. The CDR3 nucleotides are TGTGCCAGCAGCACCGGGACAAACTATGGCTACACCTTC.

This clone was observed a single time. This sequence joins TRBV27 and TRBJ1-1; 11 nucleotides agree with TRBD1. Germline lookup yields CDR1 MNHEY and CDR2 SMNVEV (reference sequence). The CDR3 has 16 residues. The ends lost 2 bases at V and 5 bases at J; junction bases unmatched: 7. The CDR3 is CASSLRPGTGGTEAFF. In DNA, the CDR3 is TGTGCCAGCAGTTTAAGACCCGGGACAGGGGGAACTGAAGCTTTCTTT.

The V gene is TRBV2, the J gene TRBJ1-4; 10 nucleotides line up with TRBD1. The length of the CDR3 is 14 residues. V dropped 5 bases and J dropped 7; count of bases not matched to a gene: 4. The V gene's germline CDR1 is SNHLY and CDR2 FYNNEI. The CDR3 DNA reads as TGTGCCAGCAGTACGACAGGGGGCATTGAAAAACTGTTTTTT. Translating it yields CASSTTGGIEKLFF.

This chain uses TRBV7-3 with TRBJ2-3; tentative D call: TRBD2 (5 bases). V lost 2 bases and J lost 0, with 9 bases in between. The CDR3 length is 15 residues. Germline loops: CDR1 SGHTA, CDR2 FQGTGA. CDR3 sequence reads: CASSLSRTSTDTQYF. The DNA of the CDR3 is TGTGCCAGCAGCTTATCCCGGACTAGCACAGATACGCAGTATTTT.

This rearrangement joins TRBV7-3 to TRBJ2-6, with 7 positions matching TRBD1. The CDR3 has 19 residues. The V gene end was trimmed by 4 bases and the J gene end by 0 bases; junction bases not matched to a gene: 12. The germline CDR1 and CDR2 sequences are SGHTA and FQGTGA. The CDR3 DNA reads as TGTGCCAGCAGCTCTTCGGCAGGGGGACAAAACTCTGGGGCCAACGTCCTGACTTTC. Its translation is CASSSSAGGQNSGANVLTF.

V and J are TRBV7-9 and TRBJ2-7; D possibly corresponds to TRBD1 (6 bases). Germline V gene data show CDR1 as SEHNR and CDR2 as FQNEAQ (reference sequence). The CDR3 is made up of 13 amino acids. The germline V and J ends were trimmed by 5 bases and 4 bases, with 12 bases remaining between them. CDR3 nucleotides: TGTGCCAGCAGCCCCGGCAGGGGATACGAGCAGTACTTC. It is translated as CASSPGRGYEQYF.

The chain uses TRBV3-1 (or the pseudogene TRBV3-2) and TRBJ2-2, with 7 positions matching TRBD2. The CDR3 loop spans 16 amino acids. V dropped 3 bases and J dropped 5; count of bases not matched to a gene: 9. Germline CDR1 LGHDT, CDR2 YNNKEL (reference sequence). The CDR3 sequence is CASSHPSGWGTGELFF. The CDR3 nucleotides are TGTGCCAGCAGCCACCCTAGCGGTTGGGGGACCGGGGAGCTGTTTTTT.

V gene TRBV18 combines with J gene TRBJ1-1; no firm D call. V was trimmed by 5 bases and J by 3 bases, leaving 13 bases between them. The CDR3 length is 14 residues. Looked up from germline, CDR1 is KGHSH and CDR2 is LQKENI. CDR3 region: CASSVTEVDTEAFF. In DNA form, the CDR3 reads TGTGCCAGCTCAGTCACGGAGGTGGACACTGAAGCTTTCTTT.

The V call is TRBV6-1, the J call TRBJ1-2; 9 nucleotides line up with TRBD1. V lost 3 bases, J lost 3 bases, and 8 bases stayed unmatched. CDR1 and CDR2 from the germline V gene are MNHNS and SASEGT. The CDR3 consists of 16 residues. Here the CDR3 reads CASSDRSGTGYYGYTF. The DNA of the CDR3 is TGTGCCAGCAGTGACAGATCCGGGACAGGGTACTATGGCTACACCTTC.